The T cell receptor (beta chain) under discussion was sequenced for a study of shared clonotypes between healthy human individuals. In the source study's methods: ImmunoSEQ gave junction-only sequences without quality scores, so filtering differed. Assay used: immunoSEQ multiplex PCR; TCRdb lists only in-frame clones, some missing. That table gives V, J and clone size, and the DNA gave D and trimming. The sample lists around 700,000 clones, about 90% occurring once. The CDR3 runs 15 residues. Germline lookup yields CDR1 MNHEY and CDR2 SMNVEV (reference sequence). The J segment lost 3 bases and the V segment lost 3 bases, leaving 6 bases of the junction unmatched. Positive CCR7 selection of CD45RO-negative cells yielded the naive CD8 cells, and terminally differentiated effector memory CD45RA+ cells were excluded.

The TCR comes from a man aged 25-45 years in good health. The chain carries TRBV27 and TRBJ2-5; 8 nucleotides line up with TRBD2. The specimen was naive CD8+ T cells sorted from blood. CDR3 in DNA: TGTGCCAGCAGTTTGAGTAGCGGGACCGAAGAGACCCAGTACTTC. Its protein product is CASSLSSGTEETQYF.